This TCR beta chain comes out of a study of cytomegalovirus exposure and HLA in healthy donors. Study results and caveats: Overall, roughly 160 TCR beta chains were annotated as cytomegalovirus-associated. The Asian-associated ancestry cluster reportedly had fewer N-insertions than the 666-donor mean in a later analysis. Association of 16,951 TCR beta sequences with HLA alleles was found at 0.05 false discovery rate in a later analysis.

The CDR3 loop spans 13 amino acids. From germline, CDR1 is SGHNT and CDR2 YENEEA. The V and J ends lost 0 bases and 3 bases respectively, with 6 bases between them. In the PCR, 60 Vbeta and 13 Jbeta primers were used. Using immunoSEQ multiplex PCR, the repertoire was profiled, and TCRdb retains in-frame clones only, with some absent. The data contain about 170,000 clones, about 72% of them singletons. Of note for this clone: What it recognizes is unknown.

The rearrangement uses TRBV11-3 and TRBJ2-7; D gene unclear. The material sequenced was PBMCs. This TCR was recovered from a human donor in good health. The CDR3: CASSLDEHYEQYF. The CDR3, as DNA: TGTGCCAGCAGCTTAGACGAACACTACGAGCAGTACTTC.